A single sample is the source of the 3 T cell receptor beta chains below, sequenced in a study of cytomegalovirus exposure and HLA in healthy donors. The PCR had 60 Vbeta and 13 Jbeta primers. Sequencing used immunoSEQ multiplex PCR; TCRdb keeps in-frame clones, though not all of them. This repertoire shows under 200,000 clones, about 88% found once; its top ten account for about 2%. The sample comprised PBMCs. These receptors originate from a woman aged 18-35 years in good health and CMV-seronegative.

This clone was observed a few times. This rearrangement joins TRBV6-5 to TRBJ1-6; no clear D gene. Germline CDR1 is MNHEY and CDR2 is SVGAGI. The germline V and J ends were trimmed by 2 bases and 7 bases, with 3 bases remaining between them. The CDR3 sequence is 12 residues long. DNA for the CDR3: TGTGCCAGCAGTTACCCAAATTCACCCCTCCACTTT. The encoded protein is CASSYPNSPLHF.

The chain links TRBV21-1 to TRBJ2-5; the table's D call TRBD1 went unverified against the DNA. The J call may be wrong; the DNA end is better matched by TRBJ2-7. TRBV21-1 is designated a pseudogene. This CDR3 has 15 amino acids. The CDR3 DNA is TGTGCCAGCAGCAAAGATACAGGAACCTGCTACGAGCAGTACTTC. This codes for CASSKDTGTCYEQYF.

This clone was counted between two and nine times. The chain is built from TRBV6-1 and TRBJ1-1; D gene unclear. Germline lookup yields CDR1 MNHNS and CDR2 SASEGT. Trimming took 4 bases from V and 6 from J, leaving 12 bases between them. There are 13 residues in the CDR3. As DNA, the CDR3 is TGTGCCAGCAGTGGACACGGCCTCTCTGAAGCTTTCTTT. The encoded protein is CASSGHGLSEAFF.